This T cell receptor (beta chain) is from a study of control samples from healthy donors and cancer patients. Produced via immunoSEQ multiplex PCR; TCRdb's table is partial and in-frame only. The data hold some 120,000 clones, with about 93% observed a single time. The CDR3 contains 16 residues. The V gene lost 6 bases and the J gene lost 2 bases, with 20 bases spanning the gap. Germline V gives CDR1 SGHRS, CDR2 YFSETQ. This clone has only one observation. The clonotype comes from a man aged 50 to 60 with head and neck cancer. This rearrangement joins TRBV5-1 to TRBJ2-5; D assignment may be TRBD1 or TRBD2 (5 bases each). Sequencing was done on a sample of PBMCs. For the CDR3, the DNA is TGCGCCAGCACCTGGATGAGGGGCAGCAAACAAGAGACCCAGTACTTC. This encodes CASTWMRGSKQETQYF.